The clone carrying this T cell receptor (beta chain) was counted between two and nine times. The antigen remains unidentified. The data were obtained in a study of cytomegalovirus exposure and HLA in healthy donors. Study-level findings and limits: Later analysis identified several of the most significant clusters that appeared linked to common viral pathogens. An analysis that came later showed most CMV-associated TCR beta chains appearing HLA-restricted.

PCR employed 60 Vbeta and 13 Jbeta primers. Sequencing used immunoSEQ multiplex PCR; TCRdb keeps in-frame clones, though not all of them. The table shows fewer than 130,000 clones, with under 85% occurring only once. This CDR3 has 14 amino acids. Trimming shortened V by 0 bases and J by 3 bases, and 9 bases separated the two germline ends. Per the germline V gene, CDR1 is MNHNY and CDR2 is SVGAGI (reference sequence). Donors likely had unrecorded immune exposures despite being nominally healthy when sampled. The sequenced sample was PBMCs. This TCR came from a man aged 25 to 45 in good health and CMV-seropositive. The V and J genes are TRBV6-6 and TRBJ2-7, with a tentative D call TRBD1 (5 bases). DNA for the CDR3: TGTGCCAGCAGTTACTCCGACAGAATCTACGAGCAGTACTTC. It specifies CASSYSDRIYEQYF.